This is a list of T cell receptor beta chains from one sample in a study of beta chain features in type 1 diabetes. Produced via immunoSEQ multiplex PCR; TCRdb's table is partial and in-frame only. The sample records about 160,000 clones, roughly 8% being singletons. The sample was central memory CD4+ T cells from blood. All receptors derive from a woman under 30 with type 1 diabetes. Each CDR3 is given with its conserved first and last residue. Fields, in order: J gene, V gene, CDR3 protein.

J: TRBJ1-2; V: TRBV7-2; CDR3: CASRPPGGDGYTF
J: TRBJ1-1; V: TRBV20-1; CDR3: CSATSLGGAFF
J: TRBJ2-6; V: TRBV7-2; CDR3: CASSPTRGANVLTF
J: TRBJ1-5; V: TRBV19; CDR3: CASTLGAQGGNQPQHF
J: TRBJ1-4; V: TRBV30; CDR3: CAWSHGRLGEKLFF
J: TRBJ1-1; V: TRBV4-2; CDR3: CASSQLGTEHTEAFF
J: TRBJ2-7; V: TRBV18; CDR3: CASSPGQLYEQYF
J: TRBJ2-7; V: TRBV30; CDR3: CAWSENYEQYF
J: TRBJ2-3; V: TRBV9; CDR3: CASSQDLGAGTDTQYF
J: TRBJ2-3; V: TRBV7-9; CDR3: CASSFEPTDTQYF
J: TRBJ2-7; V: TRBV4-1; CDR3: CASSQGQYLAGKQYF
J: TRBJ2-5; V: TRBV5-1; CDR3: CASSWTPGQQETQYF
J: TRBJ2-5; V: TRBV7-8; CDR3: CASSLVGGTQYF
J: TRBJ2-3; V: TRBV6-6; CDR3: CASRFGEVSTDTQYF
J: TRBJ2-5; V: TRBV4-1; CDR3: CASSRGLAGGQETQYF
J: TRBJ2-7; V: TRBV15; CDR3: CATSRDRFYEQYF
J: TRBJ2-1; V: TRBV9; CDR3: CASSVALVGGGYNEQFF
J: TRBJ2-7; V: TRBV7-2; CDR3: CASSFGTGYEQYF
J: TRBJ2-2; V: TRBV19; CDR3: CASSIRGGTGELFF
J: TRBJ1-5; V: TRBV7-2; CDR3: CASSINRDQPQHF
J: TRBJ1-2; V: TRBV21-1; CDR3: CASPKPYGYTF
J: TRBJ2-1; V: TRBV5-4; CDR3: CASSSLLAGPAYNEQFF
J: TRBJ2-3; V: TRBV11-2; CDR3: CASSYNLLVATDTQYF
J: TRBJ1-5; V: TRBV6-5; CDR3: CASSPMAGGEQPQHF
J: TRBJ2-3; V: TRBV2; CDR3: CASKAGRTDTQYF
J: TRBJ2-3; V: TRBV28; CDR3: CASRGQGEVDTQYF
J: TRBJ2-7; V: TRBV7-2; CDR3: CASSLAGQYEQYF
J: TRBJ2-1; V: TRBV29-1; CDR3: CSVERNGLLKEQFF
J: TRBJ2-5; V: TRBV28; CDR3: CASRPIGGRARETQYF
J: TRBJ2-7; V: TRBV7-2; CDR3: CASSLRPLLAGVSGEQYF
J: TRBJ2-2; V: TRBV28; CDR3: CASEEIYTGELFF
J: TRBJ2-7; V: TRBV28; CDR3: CASSQPGQADF
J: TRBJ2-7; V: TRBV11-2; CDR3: CASSLHRVPGEQYF
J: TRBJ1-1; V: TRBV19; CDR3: CASSNRRAEAFF
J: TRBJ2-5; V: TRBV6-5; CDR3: CASSYTTGLQETQYF
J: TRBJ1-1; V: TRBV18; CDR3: CASSPLTEAFF
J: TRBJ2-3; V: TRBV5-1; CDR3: CASSLLDRVTDTQYF
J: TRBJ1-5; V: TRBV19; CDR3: CASKRGLPNQPQHF
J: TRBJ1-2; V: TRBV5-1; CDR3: CASSPLETSNYGYTF
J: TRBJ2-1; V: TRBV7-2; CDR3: CASSSQLAGGHEQFF
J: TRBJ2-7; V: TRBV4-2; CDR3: CASSQGSGSYEQYF
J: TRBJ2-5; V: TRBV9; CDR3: CASSISPAAGKETQYF
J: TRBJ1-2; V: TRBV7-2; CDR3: CASSTSGTVYGYTF
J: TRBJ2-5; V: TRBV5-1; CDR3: CASSFSQTPPWYF
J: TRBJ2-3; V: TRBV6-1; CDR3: CASSATGPDTQYF
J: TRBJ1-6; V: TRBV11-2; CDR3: CASSLRAGTDNSPLHF
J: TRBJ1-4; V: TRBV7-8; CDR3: CASSLGPREKLFF
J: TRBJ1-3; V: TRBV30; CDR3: CAWSTVTGNTIYF
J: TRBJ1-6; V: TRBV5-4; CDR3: CASSFDRADLHF
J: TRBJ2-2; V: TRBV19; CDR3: CASRGLVFSGELFF
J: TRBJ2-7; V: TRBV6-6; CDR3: CAITPSREDEQYF
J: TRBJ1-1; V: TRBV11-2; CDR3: CASSFREEAFF
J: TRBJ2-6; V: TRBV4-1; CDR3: CASSQAQGASGANVLTF